This T cell receptor beta chain appears in the sequencing data of a study of T cell changes during pregnancy in multiple sclerosis. Using immunoSEQ multiplex PCR, the repertoire was profiled, and TCRdb retains in-frame clones only, with some absent. In the table there are some 120,000 clones, roughly 90% of which are singletons. This sequence was found in a female donor with multiple sclerosis, enrolled in a pregnancy study. The material was peripheral blood, obtained in the third trimester of pregnancy.

The CDR3 loop reads CAWVPSSGNTIYF. DNA of the CDR3: TGTGCCTGGGTTCCGTCCTCTGGAAACACCATATATTTT. This sequence joins TRBV30 and TRBJ1-3; no reliable D call. V was cut by 5 bases and J by 0 bases, with 8 bases left in between. The CDR3 extends over 13 amino acids. Germline-derived CDR1 and CDR2 are GTSNPN and SVGIG (reference sequence).